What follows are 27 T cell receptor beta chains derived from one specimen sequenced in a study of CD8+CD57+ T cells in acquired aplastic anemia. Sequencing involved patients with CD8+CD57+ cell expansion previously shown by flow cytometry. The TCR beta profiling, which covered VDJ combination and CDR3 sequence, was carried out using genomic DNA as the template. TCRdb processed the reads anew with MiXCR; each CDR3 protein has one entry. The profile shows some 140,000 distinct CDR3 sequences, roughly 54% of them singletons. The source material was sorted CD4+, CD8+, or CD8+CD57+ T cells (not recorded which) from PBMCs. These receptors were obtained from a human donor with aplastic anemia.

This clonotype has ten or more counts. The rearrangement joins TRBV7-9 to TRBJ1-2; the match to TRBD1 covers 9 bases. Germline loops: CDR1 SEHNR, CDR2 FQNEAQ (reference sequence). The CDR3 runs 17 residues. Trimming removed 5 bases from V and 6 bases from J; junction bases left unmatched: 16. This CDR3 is CASSLNPQQGAEDGYTF. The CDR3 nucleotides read TGTGCCAGCAGCCTTAACCCCCAACAGGGGGCAGAAGATGGCTACACCTTC.

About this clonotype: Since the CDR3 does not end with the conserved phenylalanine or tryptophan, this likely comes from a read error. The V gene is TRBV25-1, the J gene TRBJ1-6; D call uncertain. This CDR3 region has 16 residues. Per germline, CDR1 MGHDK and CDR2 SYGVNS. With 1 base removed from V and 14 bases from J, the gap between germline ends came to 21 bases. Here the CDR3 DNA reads TGTGCCAGCAGTGAATCGCCGGTGGGCTCGGGGTCATCCCTCCACCTT. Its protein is CASSESPVGSGSSLHL.

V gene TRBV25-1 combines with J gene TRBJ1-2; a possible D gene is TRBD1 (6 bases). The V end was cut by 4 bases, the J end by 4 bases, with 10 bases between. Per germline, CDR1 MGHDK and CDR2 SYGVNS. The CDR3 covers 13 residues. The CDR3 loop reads CASSVQGTYGYTF. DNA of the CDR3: TGTGCCAGCAGTGTACAGGGAACCTATGGCTACACCTTC.

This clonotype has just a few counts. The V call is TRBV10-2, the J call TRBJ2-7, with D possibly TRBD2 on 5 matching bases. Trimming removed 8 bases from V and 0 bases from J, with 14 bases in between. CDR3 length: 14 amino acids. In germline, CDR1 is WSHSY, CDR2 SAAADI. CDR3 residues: CASSDRESSYEQYF. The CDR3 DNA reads TGCGCCAGCTCTGATAGGGAGAGCTCCTACGAGCAGTACTTC.

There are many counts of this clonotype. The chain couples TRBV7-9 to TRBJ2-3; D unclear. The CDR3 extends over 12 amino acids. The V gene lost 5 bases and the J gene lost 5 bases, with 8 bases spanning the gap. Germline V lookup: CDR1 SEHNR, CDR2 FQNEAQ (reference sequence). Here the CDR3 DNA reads TGTGCCAGCAGCCACGCCGGAGATACGCAGTATTTT. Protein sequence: CASSHAGDTQYF.

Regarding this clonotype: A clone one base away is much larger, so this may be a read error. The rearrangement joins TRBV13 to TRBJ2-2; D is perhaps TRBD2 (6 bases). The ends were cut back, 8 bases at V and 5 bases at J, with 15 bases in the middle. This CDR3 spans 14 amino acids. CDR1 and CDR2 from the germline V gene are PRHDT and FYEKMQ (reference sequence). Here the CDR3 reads CASRRAGQTGELFF. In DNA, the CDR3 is TGTGCCAGCCGGAGGGCAGGGCAAACCGGGGAGCTGTTTTTT.

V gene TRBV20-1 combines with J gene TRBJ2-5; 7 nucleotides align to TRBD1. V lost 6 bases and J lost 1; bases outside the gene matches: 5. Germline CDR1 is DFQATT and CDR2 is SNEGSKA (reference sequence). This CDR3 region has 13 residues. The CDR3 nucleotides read TGCAGTGCATTCCGGGACAGCCAAGAGACCCAGTACTTC. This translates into CSAFRDSQETQYF.

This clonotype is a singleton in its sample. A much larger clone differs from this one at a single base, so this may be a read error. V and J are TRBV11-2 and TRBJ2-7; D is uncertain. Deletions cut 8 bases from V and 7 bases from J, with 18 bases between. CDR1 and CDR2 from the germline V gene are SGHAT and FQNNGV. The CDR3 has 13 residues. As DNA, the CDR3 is TGTGCCAGCCCCTCGGACCCCACGAAGGAGCAGTACTTC. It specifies CASPSDPTKEQYF.

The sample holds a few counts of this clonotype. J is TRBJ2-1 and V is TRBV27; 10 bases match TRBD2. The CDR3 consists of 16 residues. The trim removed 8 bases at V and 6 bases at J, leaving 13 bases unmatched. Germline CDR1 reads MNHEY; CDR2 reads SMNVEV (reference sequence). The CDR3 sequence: CASRSGLAGDPNEQFF. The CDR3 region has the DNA TGTGCCAGCCGATCTGGGCTAGCGGGGGACCCCAATGAGCAGTTCTTC.

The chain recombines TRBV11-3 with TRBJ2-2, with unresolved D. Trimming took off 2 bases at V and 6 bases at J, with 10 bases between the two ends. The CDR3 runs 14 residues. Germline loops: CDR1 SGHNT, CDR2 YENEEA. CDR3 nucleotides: TGTGCCAGCAGCTTACGTCCCATGGCCGGGGAGCTGTTTTTT. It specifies CASSLRPMAGELFF.

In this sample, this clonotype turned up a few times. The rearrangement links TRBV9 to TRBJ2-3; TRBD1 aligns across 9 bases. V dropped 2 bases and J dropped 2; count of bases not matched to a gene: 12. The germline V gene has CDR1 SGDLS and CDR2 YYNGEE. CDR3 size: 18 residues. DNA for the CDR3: TGTGCCAGCAGCGTGGGACAGGGTCGGACCACCACCACAGATACGCAGTATTTT. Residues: CASSVGQGRTTTTDTQYF.

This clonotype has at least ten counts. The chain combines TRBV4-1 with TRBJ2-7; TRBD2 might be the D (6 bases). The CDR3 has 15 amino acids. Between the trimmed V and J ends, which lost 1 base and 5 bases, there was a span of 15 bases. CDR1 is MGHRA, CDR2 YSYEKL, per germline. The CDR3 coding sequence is TGCGCCAGCAGCCAAGGGGCGGGGTCTTTCAACGAGCAGTACTTC. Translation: CASSQGAGSFNEQYF.

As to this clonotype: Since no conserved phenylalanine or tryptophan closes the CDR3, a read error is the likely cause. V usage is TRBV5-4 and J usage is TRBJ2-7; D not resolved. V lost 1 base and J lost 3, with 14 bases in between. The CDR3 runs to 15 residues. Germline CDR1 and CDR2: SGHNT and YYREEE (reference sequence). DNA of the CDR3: TGTGCCAGCAGCTTGCCCGGTACAGTTAGCTACGAGCAGTACCTC. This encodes CASSLPGTVSYEQYL.

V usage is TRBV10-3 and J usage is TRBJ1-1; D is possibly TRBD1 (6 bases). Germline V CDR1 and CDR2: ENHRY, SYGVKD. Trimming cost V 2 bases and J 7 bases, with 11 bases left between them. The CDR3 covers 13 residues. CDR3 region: CAISEEGHNEAFF. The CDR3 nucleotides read TGTGCCATCAGTGAGGAGGGACATAATGAAGCTTTCTTT.

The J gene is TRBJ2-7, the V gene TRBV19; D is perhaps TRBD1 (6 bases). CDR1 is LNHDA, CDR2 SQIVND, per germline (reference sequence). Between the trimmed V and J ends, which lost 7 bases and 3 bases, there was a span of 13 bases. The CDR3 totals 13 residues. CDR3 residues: CASKTGQGYEQYF. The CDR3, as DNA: TGTGCCAGTAAAACAGGGCAGGGCTACGAGCAGTACTTC.

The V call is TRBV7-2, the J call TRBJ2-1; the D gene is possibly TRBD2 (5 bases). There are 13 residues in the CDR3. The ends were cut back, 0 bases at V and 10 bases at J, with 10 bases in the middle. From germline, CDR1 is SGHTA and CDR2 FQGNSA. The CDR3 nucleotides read TGTGCCAGCAGCTTAGCGCGCGGCGGGGAGCAGTTCTTC. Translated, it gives CASSLARGGEQFF.

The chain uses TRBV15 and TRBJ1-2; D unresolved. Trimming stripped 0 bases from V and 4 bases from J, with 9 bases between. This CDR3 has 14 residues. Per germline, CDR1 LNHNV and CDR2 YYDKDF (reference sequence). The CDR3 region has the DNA TGTGCCACCAGCAGAGATGGCAGAACCTATGGCTACACCTTC. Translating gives CATSRDGRTYGYTF.

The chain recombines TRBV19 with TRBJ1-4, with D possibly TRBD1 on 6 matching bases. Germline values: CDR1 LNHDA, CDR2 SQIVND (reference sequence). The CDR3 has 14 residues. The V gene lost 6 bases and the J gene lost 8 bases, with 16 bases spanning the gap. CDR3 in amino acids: CASSVTGPEEKLFF. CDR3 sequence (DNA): TGTGCCAGTAGCGTGACAGGCCCGGAGGAAAAACTGTTTTTT.

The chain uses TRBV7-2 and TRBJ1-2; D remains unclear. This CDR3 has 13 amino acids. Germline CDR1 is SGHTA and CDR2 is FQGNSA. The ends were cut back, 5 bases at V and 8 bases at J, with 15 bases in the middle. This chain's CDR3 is CASSDRPISGYTF. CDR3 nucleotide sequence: TGTGCCAGCAGCGACCGGCCAATATCGGGCTACACCTTC.

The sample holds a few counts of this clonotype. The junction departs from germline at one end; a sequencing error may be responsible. CDR3 nucleotides: TGTGCTAGCAGCTTAGACAGGGAAGAGACCCAGTACTTC. Translation gives CASSLDREETQYF. The chain links TRBV7-7 to TRBJ2-5; 7 bases line up with TRBD1. The CDR3 covers 13 residues. CDR1 SSHAT and CDR2 FNYEAQ come from the germline V gene (reference sequence).

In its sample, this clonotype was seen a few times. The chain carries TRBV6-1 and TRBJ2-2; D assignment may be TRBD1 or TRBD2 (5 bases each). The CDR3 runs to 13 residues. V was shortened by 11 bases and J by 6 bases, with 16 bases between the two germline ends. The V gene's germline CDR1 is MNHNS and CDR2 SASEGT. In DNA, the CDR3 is TGTGCCTGCCAGGATGGGACGGCCGGGGAGCTGTTTTTT. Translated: CACQDGTAGELFF.

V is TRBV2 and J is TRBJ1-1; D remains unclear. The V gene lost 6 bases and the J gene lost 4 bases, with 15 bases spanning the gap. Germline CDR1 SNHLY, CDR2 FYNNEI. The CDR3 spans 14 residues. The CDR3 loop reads CASRATWAGTEAFF. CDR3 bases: TGTGCCAGCAGAGCGACCTGGGCAGGCACTGAAGCTTTCTTT.

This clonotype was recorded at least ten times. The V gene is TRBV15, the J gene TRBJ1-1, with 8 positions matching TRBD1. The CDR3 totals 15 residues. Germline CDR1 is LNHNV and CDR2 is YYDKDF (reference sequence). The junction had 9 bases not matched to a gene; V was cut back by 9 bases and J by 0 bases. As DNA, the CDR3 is TGTGCCACTCGGACAGGGCTAAGGATGAACACTGAAGCTTTCTTT. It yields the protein CATRTGLRMNTEAFF.

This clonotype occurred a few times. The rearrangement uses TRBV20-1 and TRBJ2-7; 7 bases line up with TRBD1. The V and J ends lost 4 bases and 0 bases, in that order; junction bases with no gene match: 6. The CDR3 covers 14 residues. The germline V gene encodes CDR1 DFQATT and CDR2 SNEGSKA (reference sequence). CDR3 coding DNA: TGCAGTGCTACATCCCGGGACAGCTCCTACGAGCAGTACTTC. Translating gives CSATSRDSSYEQYF.

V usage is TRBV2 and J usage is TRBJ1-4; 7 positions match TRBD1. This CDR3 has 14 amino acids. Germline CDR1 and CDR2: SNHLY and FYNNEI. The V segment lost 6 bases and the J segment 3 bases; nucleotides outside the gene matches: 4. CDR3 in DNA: TGTGCCAGCAGGAACCAGGGGGCTAATGAAAAACTGTTTTTT. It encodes CASRNQGANEKLFF. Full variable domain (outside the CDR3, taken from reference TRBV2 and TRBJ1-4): EPEVTQTPSHQVTQMGQEVILRCVPISNHLYFYWYRQILGQKVEFLVSFYNNEISEKSEIFDDQFSVERPDGSNFTLKIRSTKLEDSAMYFCASRNQGANEKLFFGSGTQLSVL.

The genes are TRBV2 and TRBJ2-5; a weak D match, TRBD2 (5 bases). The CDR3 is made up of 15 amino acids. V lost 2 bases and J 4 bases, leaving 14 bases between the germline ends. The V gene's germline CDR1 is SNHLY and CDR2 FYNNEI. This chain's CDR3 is CASSESPLARETQYF. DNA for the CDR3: TGTGCCAGCAGTGAATCGCCGCTAGCCCGAGAGACCCAGTACTTC.

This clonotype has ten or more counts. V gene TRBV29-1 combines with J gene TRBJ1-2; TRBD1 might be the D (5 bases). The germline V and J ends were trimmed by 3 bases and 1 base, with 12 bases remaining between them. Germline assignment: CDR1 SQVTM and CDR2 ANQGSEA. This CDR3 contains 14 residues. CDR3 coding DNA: TGCAGCGTTGACGACAGCGCTGTTAACTATGGCTACACCTTC. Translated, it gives CSVDDSAVNYGYTF.